This T cell receptor beta chain was documented in a study of blood T cell repertoires in COVID-19. Some clones are missing from TCRdb's copy, which holds only in-frame ones; the method was immunoSEQ multiplex PCR. This table has about 220,000 clones, roughly 80% appearing once. This clone was recorded only once. The sequenced sample was peripheral blood. This sequence was found in a woman between 70 and 85 years old with COVID-19, enrolled during active disease.

The chain's CDR3 is CASTNRGTAEKLFF. CDR3 bases: TGTGCCAGCACCAACAGAGGGACAGCCGAAAAACTGTTTTTT. This chain joins TRBV6-6 and TRBJ1-4; 7 nucleotides line up with TRBD1. The J segment lost 8 bases and the V segment lost 7 bases, leaving 10 bases of the junction unmatched. The CDR3 extends over 14 amino acids. CDR1 and CDR2 from the germline V gene are MNHNY and SVGAGI (reference sequence).